The rows below give T cell receptor beta chains drawn from one sample of a study of cytomegalovirus exposure and HLA in healthy donors. The assay was immunoSEQ multiplex PCR, and TCRdb's table has in-frame clones only and misses some. The sample yields 95,000 to 110,000 clones, approximately 81% seen once. Specimen: PBMCs. Source of these receptors: a man aged 25-45 years in good health and CMV-seronegative. The CDR3 runs from the conserved cysteine through the conserved F or W. A D gene is named only where the DNA matches it firmly. Expanded clones are given a class, and other clones once, few, many or no size at all.

J: TRBJ1-1; size: .; V: TRBV6-5; D: .; CDR3: CASCGGENTEAFF; DNA: TGTGCCAGCTGCGGGGGCGAGAACACTGAAGCTTTCTTT
J: TRBJ1-4; size: few; V: TRBV7-9; D: TRBD1; CDR3: CASSLRTGGDEKLFF; DNA: TGTGCCAGCAGCCTCCGGACAGGGGGAGATGAAAAACTGTTTTTT
J: TRBJ1-1; size: .; V: TRBV10-2; D: .; CDR3: CASSDPSGGTEAFF; DNA: TGCGCCAGCAGTGATCCTTCCGGGGGCACTGAAGCTTTCTTT
J: TRBJ2-2; size: .; V: TRBV30; D: .; CDR3: CAWRGTNTGELFF; DNA: TGTGCCTGGAGGGGGACTAACACCGGGGAGCTGTTTTTT
J: TRBJ2-1; size: once; V: TRBV18; D: .; CDR3: CASSPGINNEQFF; DNA: TGTGCCAGCTCACCCGGGATTAACAATGAGCAGTTCTTC
J: TRBJ2-7; size: .; V: TRBV5-1; D: TRBD1; CDR3: CASSPNSGGQGRGEQYF; DNA: TGCGCCAGCAGCCCGAACTCGGGTGGACAGGGAAGAGGCGAGCAGTACTTC
J: TRBJ1-5; size: .; V: TRBV9; D: TRBD1; CDR3: CASSVGTGLGPGEPQHF; DNA: TGTGCCAGCAGCGTAGGGACAGGGCTGGGACCCGGGGAGCCCCAGCATTTT
J: TRBJ2-1; size: .; V: TRBV12-5; D: .; CDR3: CASGLEATPKYLGSYNEQFF; DNA: TGTGCTAGTGGTTTGGAGGCGACTCCAAAATATCTTGGCTCCTACAATGAGCAGTTCTTC
J: TRBJ2-7; size: .; V: TRBV6-1; D: TRBD1; CDR3: CASSDGQGASYEQYF; DNA: TGTGCCAGCAGTGATGGACAGGGGGCCTCCTACGAGCAGTACTTC
J: TRBJ2-1; size: .; V: TRBV5-1; D: .; CDR3: CASSLGPGSDEQFF; DNA: TGCGCCAGCAGCTTGGGCCCGGGGAGCGATGAGCAGTTCTTC
J: TRBJ2-5; size: once; V: TRBV7-9; D: .; CDR3: CASSLVSRQETQYF; DNA: TGTGCCAGCAGCTTAGTTTCCAGGCAAGAGACCCAGTACTTC
J: TRBJ1-5; size: .; V: TRBV2; D: .; CDR3: CASRASDTSNQPQHF; DNA: TGTGCCAGCAGAGCTTCCGACACTAGCAATCAGCCCCAGCATTTT
J: TRBJ1-2; size: .; V: TRBV13; D: .; CDR3: CASSLTPPDTYYGYTF; DNA: TGTGCCAGCAGCTTAACTCCTCCAGACACCTACTATGGCTACACCTTC
J: TRBJ2-1; size: .; V: TRBV4-1; D: TRBD1; CDR3: CASSHLGQAYNEQFF; DNA: TGCGCCAGCAGCCATCTGGGACAGGCTTACAATGAGCAGTTCTTC
J: TRBJ1-1; size: few; V: TRBV6-1; D: .; CDR3: CASKSGNTEAFF; DNA: TGTGCCAGCAAATCCGGTAACACTGAAGCTTTCTTT
J: TRBJ2-7; size: .; V: TRBV28; D: .; CDR3: CASSLRSSDSYEQYF; DNA: TGTGCCAGCAGTTTAAGGTCTAGTGACTCCTACGAGCAGTACTTC
J: TRBJ2-2; size: .; V: TRBV5-4; D: TRBD1; CDR3: CASKDRGTDTGELFF; DNA: TGTGCCAGCAAGGACAGGGGGACGGACACCGGGGAGCTGTTTTTT
J: TRBJ1-1; size: .; V: TRBV6-5; D: TRBD1; CDR3: CASSDRENTEAFF; DNA: TGTGCCAGCAGTGACAGGGAGAACACTGAAGCTTTCTTT
J: TRBJ2-1; size: .; V: TRBV7-8; D: .; CDR3: CASSLAEGHPSSYNEQFF; DNA: TGTGCCAGCAGCTTAGCCGAGGGACATCCGAGCTCCTACAATGAGCAGTTCTTC
J: TRBJ2-1; size: .; V: TRBV7-8; D: .; CDR3: CASSYRRREVDEQFF; DNA: TGTGCCAGCAGCTACCGACGGAGGGAGGTTGATGAGCAGTTCTTC
J: TRBJ2-7; size: .; V: TRBV4-2; D: .; CDR3: CASSQGTAAYEQYF; DNA: TGTGCCAGCAGCCAGGGGACTGCTGCCTACGAGCAGTACTTC
J: TRBJ2-7; size: .; V: TRBV4-1; D: TRBD2; CDR3: CASSRMGGDGGYEQYF; DNA: TGCGCCAGCAGCCGGATGGGGGGGGATGGGGGTTACGAGCAGTACTTC
J: TRBJ2-2; size: few; V: TRBV6-5; D: TRBD1; CDR3: CASRMTGETGELFF; DNA: TGTGCCAGCAGGATGACAGGGGAGACCGGGGAGCTGTTTTTT
J: TRBJ2-7; size: .; V: TRBV10-3; D: .; CDR3: CAISEWQGREYEQYF; DNA: TGTGCCATCAGTGAGTGGCAGGGGAGAGAGTACGAGCAGTACTTC
J: TRBJ1-3; size: .; V: TRBV30; D: .; CDR3: CAWQASGNTIYF; DNA: TGTGCCTGGCAGGCCTCTGGAAACACCATATATTTT
J: TRBJ2-5; size: .; V: TRBV30; D: .; CDR3: CAWSTQETQYF; DNA: TGTGCCTGGAGTACCCAGGAGACCCAGTACTTC
J: TRBJ1-2; size: .; V: TRBV12-5; D: TRBD1; CDR3: CASARQGSNYGYTF; DNA: TGTGCTAGCGCCAGACAGGGGTCAAACTATGGCTACACCTTC
J: TRBJ2-7; size: .; V: TRBV6-5; D: TRBD1; CDR3: CASSPGRQGPYEQYF; DNA: TGTGCCAGCAGTCCGGGAAGACAGGGTCCCTACGAGCAGTACTTC
J: TRBJ1-4; size: .; V: TRBV13; D: .; CDR3: CASSRGRGAREKLFF; DNA: TGTGCCAGCAGCCGAGGGCGGGGGGCCCGGGAAAAACTGTTTTTT
J: TRBJ2-7; size: .; V: TRBV7-7; D: TRBD1; CDR3: CASSYGQGGEQYF; DNA: TGTGCTAGCAGCTATGGACAGGGCGGGGAGCAGTACTTC
J: TRBJ2-3; size: .; V: TRBV4-1; D: TRBD2; CDR3: CASSQMGGSADTQYF; DNA: TGCGCCAGCAGCCAAATGGGCGGGAGCGCAGATACGCAGTATTTT
J: TRBJ1-5; size: .; V: TRBV19; D: .; CDR3: CASVSLGGSQPQHF; DNA: TGTGCCAGTGTATCGCTTGGGGGGTCTCAGCCCCAGCATTTT
J: TRBJ1-1; size: .; V: TRBV7-3; D: TRBD1; CDR3: CASIRDRGDTEAFF; DNA: TGTGCCAGTATCCGGGACAGGGGTGACACTGAAGCTTTCTTT
J: TRBJ2-7; size: .; V: TRBV20-1; D: .; CDR3: CSALSYEQYF; DNA: TGCAGTGCTCTCTCCTACGAGCAGTACTTC
J: TRBJ2-1; size: once; V: TRBV29-1; D: TRBD1; CDR3: CSVGTGSLGYSGTGYNEQFF; DNA: TGCAGCGTTGGTACCGGATCTTTGGGGTATTCCGGGACAGGGTACAATGAGCAGTTCTTC
J: TRBJ2-3; size: .; V: TRBV4-1; D: .; CDR3: CASSQGAGSTDTQYF; DNA: TGCGCCAGCAGCCAAGGTGCAGGGAGCACAGATACGCAGTATTTT
J: TRBJ1-1; size: .; V: TRBV11-3; D: .; CDR3: CASSFQVNTEAFF; DNA: TGTGCCAGCAGTTTTCAGGTGAACACTGAAGCTTTCTTT
J: TRBJ2-7; size: .; V: TRBV18; D: .; CDR3: CASSPGSASYEQYF; DNA: TGTGCCAGCTCACCGGGCTCGGCCTCCTACGAGCAGTACTTC
J: TRBJ2-7; size: .; V: TRBV6-1; D: TRBD2; CDR3: CASSELGGGIYEQYF; DNA: TGTGCCAGCAGTGAATTGGGCGGGGGGATCTACGAGCAGTACTTC
J: TRBJ2-4; size: .; V: TRBV27; D: TRBD1; CDR3: CASRTGSGNIQYF; DNA: TGTGCCAGCAGGACAGGGTCCGGAAACATTCAGTACTTC
J: TRBJ2-3; size: .; V: TRBV5-6; D: .; CDR3: CASSLGANTDTQYF; DNA: TGTGCCAGCAGCCTAGGAGCCAACACAGATACGCAGTATTTT
J: TRBJ2-7; size: .; V: TRBV25-1; D: TRBD2; CDR3: CASFGTSGISYEQYF; DNA: TGTGCCAGCTTTGGGACTAGCGGGATCTCCTACGAGCAGTACTTC
J: TRBJ2-1; size: .; V: TRBV6-6; D: TRBD1; CDR3: CASSLDRVRHEQFF; DNA: TGTGCCAGCAGCCTCGACAGGGTACGGCATGAGCAGTTCTTC